This TCR beta chain was obtained from a study of blood T cell repertoires in COVID-19. The wider study: PBMCs, B-cell-depleted T cells, or T cells provided the cDNA or gDNA that made up the material.

Method: immunoSEQ multiplex PCR; TCRdb's copy keeps in-frame clones and lacks some. The data show about 68,000 clones, over 80% seen once. Trimming shortened V by 2 bases and J by 5 bases, and 12 bases separated the two germline ends. The CDR3 is made up of 14 amino acids. Germline V gene sequence: CDR1 ENHRY, CDR2 SYGVKD. This clone has just one count. The sequenced material came from peripheral blood. The clonotype was recovered from a human donor in a cohort sampled during active COVID-19. The gene calls are TRBV10-3 and TRBJ1-1; D gene uncertain. CDR3 sequence reads: CAISEGIPGTEAFF. The CDR3 bases are TGTGCCATCAGTGAGGGGATCCCGGGAACTGAAGCTTTCTTT.